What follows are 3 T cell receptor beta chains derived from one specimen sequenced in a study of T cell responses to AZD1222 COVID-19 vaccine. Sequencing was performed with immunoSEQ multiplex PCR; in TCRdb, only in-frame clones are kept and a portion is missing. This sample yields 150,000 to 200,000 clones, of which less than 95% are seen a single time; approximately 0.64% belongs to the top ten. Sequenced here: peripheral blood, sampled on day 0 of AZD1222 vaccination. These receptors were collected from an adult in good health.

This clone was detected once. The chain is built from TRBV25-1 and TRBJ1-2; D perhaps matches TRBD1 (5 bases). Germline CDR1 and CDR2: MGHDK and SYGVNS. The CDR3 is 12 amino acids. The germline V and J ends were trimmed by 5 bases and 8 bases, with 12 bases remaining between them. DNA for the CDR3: TGTGCCAGCAGTACACAGGAGAGGGGCTACACCTTC. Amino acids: CASSTQERGYTF.

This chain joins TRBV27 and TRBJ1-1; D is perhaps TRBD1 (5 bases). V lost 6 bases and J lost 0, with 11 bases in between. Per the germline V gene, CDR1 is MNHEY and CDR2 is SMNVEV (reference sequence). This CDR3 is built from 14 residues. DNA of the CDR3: TGTGCCAGCAGACGCTGGGGGATGAACACTGAAGCTTTCTTT. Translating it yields CASRRWGMNTEAFF.

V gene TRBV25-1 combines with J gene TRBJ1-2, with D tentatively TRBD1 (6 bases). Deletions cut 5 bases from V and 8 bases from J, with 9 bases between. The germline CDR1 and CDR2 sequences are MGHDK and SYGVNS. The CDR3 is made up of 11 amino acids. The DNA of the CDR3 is TGTGCCAGCAGTCCCGGGGGCGGCTACACCTTC. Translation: CASSPGGGYTF.